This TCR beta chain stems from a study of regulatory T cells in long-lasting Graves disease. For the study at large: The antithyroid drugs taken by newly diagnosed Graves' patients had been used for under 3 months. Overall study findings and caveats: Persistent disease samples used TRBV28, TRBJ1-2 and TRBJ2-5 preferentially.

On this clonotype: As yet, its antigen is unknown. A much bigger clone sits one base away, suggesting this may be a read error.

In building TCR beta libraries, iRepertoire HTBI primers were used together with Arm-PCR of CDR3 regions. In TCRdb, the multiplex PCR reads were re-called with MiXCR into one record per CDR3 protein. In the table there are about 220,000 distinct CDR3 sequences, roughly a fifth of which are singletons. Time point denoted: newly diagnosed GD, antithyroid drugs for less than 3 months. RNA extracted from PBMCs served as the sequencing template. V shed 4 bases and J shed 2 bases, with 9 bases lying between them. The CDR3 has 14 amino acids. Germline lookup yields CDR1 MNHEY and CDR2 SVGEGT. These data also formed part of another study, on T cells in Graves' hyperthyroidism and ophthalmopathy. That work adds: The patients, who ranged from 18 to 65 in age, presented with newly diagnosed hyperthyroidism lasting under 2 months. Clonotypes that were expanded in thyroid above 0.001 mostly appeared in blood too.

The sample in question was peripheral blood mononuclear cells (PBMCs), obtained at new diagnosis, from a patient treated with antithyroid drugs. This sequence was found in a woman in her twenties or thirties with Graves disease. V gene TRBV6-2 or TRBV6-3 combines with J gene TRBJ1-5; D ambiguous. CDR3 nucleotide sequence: TGTGCCAGCAGTTTATTAGTGGGCAATCAGCCCCAGCATTTT. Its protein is CASSLLVGNQPQHF.